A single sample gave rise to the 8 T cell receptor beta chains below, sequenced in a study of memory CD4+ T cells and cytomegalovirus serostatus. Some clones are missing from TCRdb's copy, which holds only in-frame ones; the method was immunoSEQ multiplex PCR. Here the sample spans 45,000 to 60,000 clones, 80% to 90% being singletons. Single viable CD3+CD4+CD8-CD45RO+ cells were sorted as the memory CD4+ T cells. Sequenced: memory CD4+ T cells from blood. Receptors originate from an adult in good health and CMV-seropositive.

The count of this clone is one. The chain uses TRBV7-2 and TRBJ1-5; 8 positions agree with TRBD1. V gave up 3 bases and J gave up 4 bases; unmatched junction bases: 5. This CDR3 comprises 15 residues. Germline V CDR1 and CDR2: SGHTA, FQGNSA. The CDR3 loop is CASSFGQGRNQPQHF. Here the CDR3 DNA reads TGTGCCAGCAGCTTTGGACAGGGTCGGAATCAGCCCCAGCATTTT.

CDR3 in DNA: TGCGCCAGCAGCAGGGGGACCTACGGGGCCACAGATACGCAGTATTTT. Translating gives CASSRGTYGATDTQYF. The chain joins TRBV5-1 to TRBJ2-3, with D possibly TRBD1 on 6 matching bases. Germline V gene data show CDR1 as SGHRS and CDR2 as YFSETQ. The germline V and J ends were trimmed by 4 bases and 2 bases, with 17 bases remaining between them. The CDR3 loop spans 16 amino acids.

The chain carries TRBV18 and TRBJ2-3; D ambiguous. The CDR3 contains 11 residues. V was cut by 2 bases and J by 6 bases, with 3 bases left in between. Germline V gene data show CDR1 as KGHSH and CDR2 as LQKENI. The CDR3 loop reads CASSPKDTQYF. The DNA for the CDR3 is TGTGCCAGCTCACCAAAGGATACGCAGTATTTT.

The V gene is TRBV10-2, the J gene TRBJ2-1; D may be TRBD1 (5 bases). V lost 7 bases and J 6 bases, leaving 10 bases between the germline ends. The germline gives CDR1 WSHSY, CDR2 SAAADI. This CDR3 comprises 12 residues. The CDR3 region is CASNQGGNEQFF. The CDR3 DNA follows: TGCGCCAGCAATCAGGGTGGCAATGAGCAGTTCTTC.

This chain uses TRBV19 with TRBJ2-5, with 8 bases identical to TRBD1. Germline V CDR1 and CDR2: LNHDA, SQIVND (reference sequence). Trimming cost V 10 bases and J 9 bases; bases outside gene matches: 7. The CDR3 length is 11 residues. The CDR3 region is CATRDRRAQYF. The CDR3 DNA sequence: TGTGCCACCAGGGACAGGAGGGCCCAGTACTTC.

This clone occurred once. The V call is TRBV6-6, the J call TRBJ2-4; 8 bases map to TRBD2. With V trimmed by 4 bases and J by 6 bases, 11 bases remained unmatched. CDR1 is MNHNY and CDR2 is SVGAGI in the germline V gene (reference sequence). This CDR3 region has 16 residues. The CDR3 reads CASSSHMGLDRNIQYF. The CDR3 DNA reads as TGTGCCAGCAGTTCCCACATGGGACTAGATCGAAACATTCAGTACTTC.

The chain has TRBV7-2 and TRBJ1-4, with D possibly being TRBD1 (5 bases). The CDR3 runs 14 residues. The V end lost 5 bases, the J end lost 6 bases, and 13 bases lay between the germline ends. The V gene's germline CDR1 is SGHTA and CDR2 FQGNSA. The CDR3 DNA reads TGTGCCAGCAGCCGCGCGTCGGGGGATGAAAAACTGTTTTTT. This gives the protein CASSRASGDEKLFF.

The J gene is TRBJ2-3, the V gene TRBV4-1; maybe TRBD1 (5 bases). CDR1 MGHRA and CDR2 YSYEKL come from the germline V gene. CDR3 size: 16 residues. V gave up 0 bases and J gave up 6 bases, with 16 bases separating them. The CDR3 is CASSQEGRAFRDTQYF. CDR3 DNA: TGCGCCAGCAGCCAAGAGGGCAGGGCATTCCGGGATACGCAGTATTTT.